One and the same sample provided the 5 T cell receptor beta chains below, sequenced in a study of T cell clonality in common variable immunodeficiency (dated by TCRdb to the mid-2010s). Library prep was done by the immunoSEQ multiplex PCR assay. TCRdb provides this immuneACCESS table in a form limited to in-frame rearrangements. Some clones are lacking; in checked studies, under half of them reflect an unresolved V gene, and why the rest are absent is not known. This sample is represented by around 25,000 clones, with no singletons among them. The top ten clones comprise roughly 24% of the sample. General findings and caveats noted by the study authors: CVID TCRbeta sequences were reported to have fewer deletions and N-nucleotide insertions and to lack highly modified clones with 13 or more V deletions.

No antigen is known for these receptors. Sequences were obtained from peripheral blood mononuclear cells. The receptors were sampled from a human donor with common variable immunodeficiency.

About this clone: The missing CDR3 end, 3 residues past where the read stops, is filled in from the germline J gene. The chain recombines TRBV18 with TRBJ2-2; 8 positions match TRBD1. Germline assignment: CDR1 KGHSH and CDR2 LQKENI. The length of the CDR3 is 15 residues. The junction had 2 bases not matched to a gene; V was cut back by 3 bases and J by 2 bases. CDR3 amino acids: CASSPGQGNTGELFF. CDR3 DNA, as far as it was read: TGTGCCAGCTCACCTGGACAGGGTAACACCGGGGAG.

Ten or more counts support this clone. Partial CDR3 DNA: TGTGCCAGCAGCTACCTGGCTAGCGGGGGAACAGATACG. Amino acids: CASSYLASGGTDT. The full CDR3 protein is CASSYLASGGTDTQYF. The rearrangement links TRBV9 to TRBJ2-3; the match to TRBD2 covers 10 bases. From the germline J gene comes the end of the CDR3, since the read stops 3 residues before it. The CDR3 extends over 16 amino acids. V was clipped by 4 bases and J by 3 bases; unmatched bases: 8. Germline V CDR1 and CDR2: SGDLS, YYNGEE.

This clone was found many times. With the read ending 3 residues before the CDR3 end, the germline J gene is used to fill in that end. Other DNA variants within this sample encode the same CDR3. The chain has TRBV19 and TRBJ1-5; 8 bases are shared with TRBD1. Trimming cost V 6 bases and J 2 bases; bases outside gene matches: 0. Germline V gene sequence: CDR1 LNHDA, CDR2 SQIVND (reference sequence). This CDR3 has 13 amino acids. CDR3 in amino acids: CASRDRGNQPQHF. Incomplete CDR3 DNA: TGTGCCAGTAGGGACAGGGGCAATCAGCCC.

Ten or more counts support this clone. The read halts 3 residues ahead of the CDR3 end, with the missing end drawn from the germline J gene. The rearrangement links TRBV6-2 or TRBV6-3 to TRBJ1-5; possibly TRBD1 for D (6 bases). V lost 9 bases and J 3 bases, leaving 18 bases between the germline ends. This CDR3 spans 15 amino acids. Per germline, CDR1 MNHEY and CDR2 SVGEGT. The sequenced CDR3 bases are TGTGCCAGTCCCCCCCAACAGGGTTCCAATCAGCCC. Its protein product is CASPPQQGSNQP. The full CDR3 protein is CASPPQQGSNQPQHF.

This clone was seen at least ten times. The read ends 3 residues before the CDR3 terminus; that terminus is restored from the germline J gene. The rearrangement uses TRBV6-2 or TRBV6-3 and TRBJ2-7; tentatively, D is TRBD2 (6 bases). The V gene's germline CDR1 is MNHEY and CDR2 SVGEGT. V dropped 2 bases and J dropped 0 bases, with 11 bases sitting between them. This CDR3 contains 15 residues. The CDR3 DNA, read in part, is TGTGCCAGCAGTTACGGCGGGATCGGCTCCTACGAG. Translating gives CASSYGGIGSYE. The CDR3 as a whole reads CASSYGGIGSYEQYF.